Below, 16 T cell receptor beta chains from the same sample are listed, as sequenced in a study of cytomegalovirus exposure and HLA in healthy donors. PCR used 60 Vbeta primers and 13 Jbeta primers. Repertoires were generated with immunoSEQ multiplex PCR, while TCRdb's copy carries only in-frame clones and drops some. The sample contains about 150,000 clones, around 74% of which appear only once. The sample consisted of PBMCs. The receptors derive from a man between 18 and 35 years old in good health and CMV-seronegative.

The chain joins TRBV28 to TRBJ1-3; a weak D match, TRBD1 (6 bases). Between the trimmed V and J ends, which lost 4 bases and 0 bases, there was a span of 16 bases. This CDR3 is 17 amino acids long. Germline V gives CDR1 MDHEN, CDR2 SYDVKM. The CDR3 sequence: CASSSGTSLSSGNTIYF. CDR3 nucleotides: TGTGCCAGCAGTTCCGGGACATCGCTTTCCTCTGGAAACACCATATATTTT.

This clone was detected only a few times. The chain uses TRBV5-1 and TRBJ2-2; D perhaps matches TRBD2 (5 bases). V was pared by 7 bases and J by 2 bases, with 12 bases between. Per germline, CDR1 SGHRS and CDR2 YFSETQ. The CDR3 has 14 amino acids. In DNA, the CDR3 is TGCGCCAGCCGATTGAGGGAAAACACCGGGGAGCTGTTTTTT. Protein: CASRLRENTGELFF. Drawing the rest from reference TRBV5-1 and TRBJ2-2, the complete variable domain is KAGVTQTPRYLIKTRGQQVTLSCSPISGHRSVSWYQQTPGQGLQFLFEYFSETQRNKGNFPGRFSGRQFSNSRSEMNVSTLELGDSALYLCASRLRENTGELFFGEGSRLTVL.

V usage is TRBV5-4 and J usage is TRBJ2-5, with 7 bases lining up with TRBD2. The end of the DNA aligns better with TRBJ2-7, so the J call may be wrong. Germline CDR1 reads SGHNT; CDR2 reads YYREEE (reference sequence). CDR3 length: 15 residues. The CDR3 DNA is TGTGCCAGCAGCTTGGTAGGTAGCGGGCGCTACGAGCAGTACTTC. Its translation: CASSLVGSGRYEQYF.

This sequence joins TRBV6-5 and TRBJ2-7; D may be TRBD1 (7 bases). Trimming pared 2 bases from V and 3 bases from J, leaving 14 bases between. The CDR3 totals 15 residues. In germline, CDR1 is MNHEY, CDR2 SVGAGI. The CDR3, as DNA: TGTGCCAGCAGTTACGGTGGCAGGGGGGTCTACGAGCAGTACTTC. It codes for CASSYGGRGVYEQYF.

The chain recombines TRBV4-3 with TRBJ2-3; TRBD1 matches 7 bases. This CDR3 contains 15 residues. The germline CDR1 and CDR2 sequences are LGHNA and YSLEER. The V gene end was trimmed by 4 bases and the J gene end by 2 bases; junction bases not matched to a gene: 6. The CDR3 reads CASSRKDRNTDTQYF. CDR3 coding DNA: TGCGCCAGCAGCCGAAAGGACAGGAACACAGATACGCAGTATTTT.

The chain links TRBV9 to TRBJ1-1; perhaps TRBD1 as D (6 bases). The V end lost 4 bases, the J end lost 5 bases, and 18 bases lay between the germline ends. CDR1 SGDLS and CDR2 YYNGEE come from the germline V gene. This CDR3 spans 15 amino acids. The CDR3 DNA is TGTGCCAGCAGCCTAACCCTATGGGGGCGGACTGAAGCTTTCTTT. Translating gives CASSLTLWGRTEAFF. Together with reference TRBV9 and TRBJ1-1, the CDR3 gives the full variable domain: DSGVTQTPKHLITATGQRVTLRCSPRSGDLSVYWYQQSLDQGLQFLIQYYNGEERAKGNILERFSAQQFPDLHSELNLSSLELGDSALYFCASSLTLWGRTEAFFGQGTRLTVV.

The chain carries TRBV5-1 and TRBJ1-3, with 7 nucleotides matching TRBD1. Losses at the gene ends were 3 bases for V and 3 bases for J; bases not matched to a gene: 6. Germline V gene sequence: CDR1 SGHRS, CDR2 YFSETQ. This CDR3 spans 15 amino acids. CDR3 DNA sequence: TGCGCCAGCAGCTCGGACAGGACTTTTGGAAACACCATATATTTT. Its translation: CASSSDRTFGNTIYF.

This clone was counted once. The V call is TRBV25-1, the J call TRBJ2-1; TRBD1 might be the D (5 bases). CDR1 is MGHDK and CDR2 is SYGVNS in the germline V gene. The CDR3 is 16 residues long. The V end lost 3 bases, the J end lost 6 bases, and 18 bases lay between the germline ends. CDR3 residues: CASSDPRVQSLNEQFF. In DNA form, the CDR3 reads TGTGCCAGCAGTGACCCCAGGGTTCAATCCCTCAATGAGCAGTTCTTC.

The rearrangement joins TRBV6-1 to TRBJ1-2; 8 bases line up with TRBD1. The germline CDR1 and CDR2 sequences are MNHNS and SASEGT. V was pared by 4 bases and J by 2 bases, with 12 bases of the junction left unmatched. The CDR3 covers 17 residues. The chain's CDR3 is CASSVHQGARRNYGYTF. Written as DNA, the CDR3 is TGTGCCAGCAGTGTTCATCAGGGGGCAAGGCGAAACTATGGCTACACCTTC.

This rearrangement joins TRBV4-1 to TRBJ2-7; 9 bases are shared with TRBD2. Germline CDR1 is MGHRA and CDR2 is YSYEKL. The CDR3 contains 15 residues. The V and J ends lost 4 bases and 3 bases, in that order; junction bases with no gene match: 7. The CDR3 sequence is CASSRIAGVGYEQYF. Here the CDR3 DNA reads TGCGCCAGCAGCCGAATAGCGGGAGTAGGCTACGAGCAGTACTTC.

The genes are TRBV6-5 and TRBJ1-2, with a weak D call TRBD1 (5 bases). V was clipped by 3 bases and J by 7 bases, with 9 bases between them. This CDR3 has 12 amino acids. CDR1 is MNHEY and CDR2 is SVGAGI in the germline V gene. This chain's CDR3 is CASSYTQGGYTF. CDR3 nucleotides: TGTGCCAGCAGTTATACGCAGGGTGGCTACACCTTC.

The chain employs TRBV7-8 and TRBJ1-6, with TRBD1 matching over 9 bases. Germline V gene lookup returns CDR1 SGHVS and CDR2 FQNEAQ. The V and J ends lost 3 bases and 10 bases, in that order; junction bases with no gene match: 10. The CDR3 totals 16 residues. For the CDR3, the DNA is TGTGCCAGCAGCTTTGGACCGGGACAGGGTAACTCACCCCTCCACTTT. Its protein product is CASSFGPGQGNSPLHF.

This chain links TRBV10-3 with TRBJ2-7; 8 bases fit TRBD2. CDR3 length equals 16 residues. V shed 9 bases and J 2 bases; nucleotides not matched to a gene: 15. The V gene's germline CDR1 is ENHRY and CDR2 SYGVKD. DNA for the CDR3: TGTGCCATGGGGGCAGGGCAAGGGACTAGTCCCTACGAGCAGTACTTC. Translated: CAMGAGQGTSPYEQYF.

The chain links TRBV30 to TRBJ2-3; TRBD2 matches at 7 bases. Germline CDR1 is GTSNPN and CDR2 is SVGIG (reference sequence). Germline trimming cut 3 bases from V and 6 bases from J; bases unmatched to any gene: 12. CDR3 length: 15 amino acids. CDR3 sequence reads: CAWRAGGGRADTQYF. The CDR3 DNA reads TGTGCCTGGAGGGCCGGTGGCGGGAGAGCGGATACGCAGTATTTT.

V usage is TRBV4-3 and J usage is TRBJ1-4; D remains unclear. The CDR3 extends over 15 amino acids. Germline V gene data show CDR1 as LGHNA and CDR2 as YSLEER. Trimming cost V 0 bases and J 5 bases, with 10 bases left between them. This CDR3 is CASSQDRVLNEKLFF. As DNA, the CDR3 is TGCGCCAGCAGCCAAGACCGGGTCCTGAATGAAAAACTGTTTTTT.

The V gene is TRBV4-1, the J gene TRBJ2-7, with a weak D call TRBD1 (6 bases). CDR1 and CDR2 (germline): MGHRA, YSYEKL. Trimming stripped 4 bases from V and 2 bases from J, with 9 bases between. The CDR3 runs to 13 residues. The CDR3: CASSPGGPYEQYF. The CDR3 DNA sequence: TGCGCCAGCAGCCCTGGGGGCCCCTACGAGCAGTACTTC.